This passage covers 20 T cell receptor beta chains from one sample sequenced in a study of shared T cell receptors in the human thymus. The method was immunoSEQ multiplex PCR; TCRdb's version includes in-frame clones alone and lacks a portion of them. The repertoire includes more than 550,000 clones, 70% to 90% of them detected once, and 0.008% to 0.011% sits in the top ten. These data are also associated with another study on human thymus T cells.

The sequenced sample consisted of thymocytes. These receptors all stem from a girl under three years old with a congenital heart defect.

This clone was recorded a few times. The chain carries TRBV9 and TRBJ2-3; weak D call: TRBD1 (6 bases). The germline V and J ends were trimmed by 0 bases and 3 bases, with 11 bases remaining between them. The CDR3 totals 15 residues. The germline gives CDR1 SGDLS, CDR2 YYNGEE. The CDR3 spells CASSVGPQGTDTQYF. The CDR3 DNA sequence: TGTGCCAGCAGCGTAGGCCCACAGGGTACAGATACGCAGTATTTT.

This chain links TRBV5-4 with TRBJ1-5; 7 nucleotides agree with TRBD1. CDR1 SGHNT and CDR2 YYREEE come from the germline V gene (reference sequence). With 4 bases clipped from V and 3 bases from J, the junction kept 10 bases outside the gene matches. The CDR3 has 16 amino acids. As DNA, the CDR3 is TGTGCCAGCAGCCCAAGCCCGGGACAGCCCAATCAGCCCCAGCATTTT. Protein sequence: CASSPSPGQPNQPQHF.

This rearrangement joins TRBV19 to TRBJ2-7; TRBD1 matches 10 bases. With 3 bases clipped from V and 0 bases from J, the junction kept 20 bases outside the gene matches. There are 21 residues in the CDR3. Germline V gene data show CDR1 as LNHDA and CDR2 as SQIVND (reference sequence). The CDR3 DNA reads as TGTGCCAGTAGTATTCTTCCTGAGGTCGGCGCTAGGACAGGGGGCTCCTACGAGCAGTACTTC. Translated, it gives CASSILPEVGARTGGSYEQYF.

The gene calls are TRBV5-4 and TRBJ2-4; D possibly corresponds to TRBD1 (5 bases). V lost 0 bases and J lost 3, with 7 bases in between. CDR1 and CDR2 from the germline V gene are SGHNT and YYREEE (reference sequence). The CDR3 extends over 14 amino acids. The CDR3 nucleotides are TGTGCCAGCAGCTTGGACAGGCTCAAAAACATTCAGTACTTC. Its protein product is CASSLDRLKNIQYF.

V is TRBV11-1 and J is TRBJ1-1; a possible D gene is TRBD1 (6 bases). This CDR3 is 17 amino acids long. Germline CDR1 and CDR2: SGHAT and FQDESV (reference sequence). The V end was cut by 0 bases, the J end by 3 bases, with 17 bases between. The CDR3 sequence: CASSLARKGTMDTEAFF. The CDR3 DNA follows: TGTGCCAGCAGCTTAGCGAGAAAGGGGACAATGGACACTGAAGCTTTCTTT.

The rearrangement uses TRBV6-5 and TRBJ1-6, with D perhaps matching TRBD1 (5 bases). CDR3 length: 14 residues. The germline V gene has CDR1 MNHEY and CDR2 SVGAGI. Trimming stripped 5 bases from V and 7 bases from J, with 12 bases between. The CDR3: CASSPGLRNSPLHF. As DNA, the CDR3 is TGTGCCAGCAGTCCGGGACTGCGAAATTCACCCCTCCACTTT.

This chain uses TRBV27 with TRBJ1-5, with unresolved D. Trimming cost V 6 bases and J 4 bases, with 16 bases left between them. CDR1 and CDR2 from the germline V gene are MNHEY and SMNVEV (reference sequence). This CDR3 has 15 residues. The CDR3 sequence is CASRPLTQRNQPQHF. CDR3 DNA sequence: TGTGCCAGCAGACCCTTGACACAGCGGAATCAGCCCCAGCATTTT.

The rearrangement uses TRBV28 and TRBJ2-7; 7 bases are a match to TRBD2. The junction had 6 bases not matched to a gene; V was cut back by 5 bases and J by 2 bases. This CDR3 has 14 amino acids. CDR1 is MDHEN and CDR2 is SYDVKM in the germline V gene. The CDR3 region has the DNA TGTGCCAGCAGTCCGCTAGCGGCGACCTACGAGCAGTACTTC. It yields the protein CASSPLAATYEQYF. The full variable domain, rest sourced from reference TRBV28 and TRBJ2-7, is DVKVTQSSRYLVKRTGEKVFLECVQDMDHENMFWYRQDPGLGLRLIYFSYDVKMKEKGDIPEGYSVSREKKERFSLILESASTNQTSMYLCASSPLAATYEQYFGPGTRLTVT.

The chain uses TRBV25-1 and TRBJ1-6, with a tentative D call TRBD1 (6 bases). With 2 bases removed from V and 7 bases from J, the gap between germline ends came to 9 bases. The CDR3 is 14 amino acids. CDR1 and CDR2 from the germline V gene are MGHDK and SYGVNS. The CDR3 nucleotides are TGTGCCAGCAGTGAACAGGGGCCAAATTCACCCCTCCACTTT. Translation gives CASSEQGPNSPLHF.

The chain joins TRBV2 to TRBJ2-5; the match to TRBD2 covers 7 bases. The CDR3 has 14 amino acids. Germline assignment: CDR1 SNHLY and CDR2 FYNNEI. V was pared by 5 bases and J by 5 bases, with 8 bases of the junction left unmatched. CDR3 loop: CASSYSGPGETQYF. The DNA for the CDR3 is TGTGCCAGCAGTTATAGCGGGCCGGGCGAGACCCAGTACTTC.

The CDR3 here is CASSIEGTAFNGPQHF. CDR3 DNA: TGTGCCAGTAGTATAGAGGGGACAGCCTTCAATGGGCCCCAGCATTTT. V is TRBV19 and J is TRBJ1-5; TRBD1 matches 7 bases. Germline lookup yields CDR1 LNHDA and CDR2 SQIVND (reference sequence). J was trimmed by 9 bases and V by 0 bases; bases with no gene match: 11. CDR3 size: 16 residues.

This clone occurred a few times. V gene TRBV5-1 combines with J gene TRBJ2-1, with a possible D match to TRBD2 (6 bases). Deletions cut 3 bases from V and 4 bases from J, with 23 bases between. The CDR3 is made up of 18 amino acids. CDR1 and CDR2 from the germline V gene are SGHRS and YFSETQ. CDR3 region: CASSSWGIKEGLYNEQFF. The DNA of the CDR3 is TGCGCCAGCAGCTCCTGGGGAATTAAGGAGGGGCTTTACAATGAGCAGTTCTTC.

V and J are TRBV15 and TRBJ2-7; possible D gene TRBD1, 6 bases. The germline gives CDR1 LNHNV, CDR2 YYDKDF (reference sequence). The CDR3 runs 14 residues. V was cut by 2 bases and J by 4 bases, with 12 bases left in between. The CDR3 loop reads CATSRSTGWYEQYF. Here the CDR3 DNA reads TGTGCCACCAGCAGATCAACAGGGTGGTACGAGCAGTACTTC.

This chain uses TRBV2 with TRBJ1-5; 9 bases fit TRBD1. Germline loops: CDR1 SNHLY, CDR2 FYNNEI. J was trimmed by 4 bases and V by 3 bases; bases with no gene match: 7. The CDR3 is made up of 16 amino acids. Here the CDR3 reads CASSEGDRGENQPQHF. In nucleotides, the CDR3 is TGTGCCAGCAGTGAGGGCGACAGGGGGGAGAATCAGCCCCAGCATTTT.

V and J are TRBV7-2 and TRBJ2-3, with D possibly matching TRBD2 (5 bases). This CDR3 comprises 14 residues. Trimming shortened V by 4 bases and J by 5 bases, and 13 bases separated the two germline ends. CDR1 is SGHTA, CDR2 FQGNSA, per germline. The CDR3 sequence: CASSSWTARDTQYF. CDR3 bases: TGTGCCAGCAGCTCCTGGACTGCCCGAGATACGCAGTATTTT.

This rearrangement joins TRBV27 to TRBJ1-1; tentative D call: TRBD1 (6 bases). CDR3 size: 15 residues. V lost 2 bases, J lost 5 bases, and 15 bases lay in between. Germline assignment: CDR1 MNHEY and CDR2 SMNVEV (reference sequence). DNA for the CDR3: TGTGCCAGCAGTTTAATCCCCCATGACAGGACTGAAGCTTTCTTT. This sequence encodes CASSLIPHDRTEAFF.

The chain couples TRBV5-4 to TRBJ1-2, with TRBD1 matching over 10 bases. The CDR3 totals 15 residues. The junction had 9 bases not matched to a gene; V was cut back by 2 bases and J by 8 bases. Per the germline V gene, CDR1 is SGHNT and CDR2 is YYREEE (reference sequence). CDR3: CASSFGDRGREGYTF. The CDR3 DNA sequence: TGTGCCAGCAGCTTCGGTGACAGGGGGCGGGAAGGCTACACCTTC.

For the CDR3, the DNA is TGTGCCAGCGGAAGAATGGACAGGTTGGAAGAGACCCAGTACTTC. Amino acid sequence: CASGRMDRLEETQYF. The chain has TRBV11-2 and TRBJ2-5; 7 positions match TRBD1. V shed 8 bases and J 3 bases; nucleotides not matched to a gene: 12. Germline CDR1 is SGHAT and CDR2 is FQNNGV. The CDR3 sequence is 15 residues long.

The gene calls are TRBV4-3 and TRBJ2-5; TRBD1 agrees at 7 bases. The tail of the sequence fits TRBJ2-7 better, so the J call may be wrong. The CDR3 runs to 16 residues. Germline CDR1 reads LGHNA; CDR2 reads YSLEER. The CDR3 sequence is CASSQDSGTDIYEQYF. CDR3 nucleotide sequence: TGCGCCAGCAGCCAAGATTCGGGGACAGATATATACGAGCAGTACTTC.

V usage is TRBV9 and J usage is TRBJ2-5; 7 nucleotides match TRBD1. The CDR3 covers 17 residues. From germline, CDR1 is SGDLS and CDR2 YYNGEE. V shed 4 bases, J shed 5 bases, and the junction held 17 bases outside the gene matches. DNA for the CDR3: TGTGCCAGCAGCCCGAGGCGTCCAGGGGGTACGACGGAGACCCAGTACTTC. Translation: CASSPRRPGGTTETQYF.